These 20 T cell receptor beta chains were sequenced from one sample in a study of cytomegalovirus exposure and HLA in healthy donors. The PCR employed 60 Vbeta primers together with 13 Jbeta primers. Produced via immunoSEQ multiplex PCR; TCRdb's table is partial and in-frame only. Of under 90,000 clones listed, around 78% were seen once; the top ten hold nearly 3.5%. The specimen sequenced was PBMCs. Receptors were obtained from a man aged 35-49 years in good health and CMV-seronegative.

The genes are TRBV7-8 and TRBJ2-7; 8 bases align to TRBD1. Germline CDR1 is SGHVS and CDR2 is FQNEAQ. V was clipped by 5 bases and J by 5 bases; unmatched bases: 8. This CDR3 region has 14 residues. DNA for the CDR3: TGTGCCAGCAGCCTCACTCAGGGGGCGGACGAGCAGTACTTC. Translation: CASSLTQGADEQYF.

CDR3 sequence (DNA): TGTGCCAGTAGTAGGGGACAGGGTGGGGGAGAGACCCAGTACTTC. This translates into CASSRGQGGGETQYF. The rearrangement uses TRBV19 and TRBJ2-5; 9 nucleotides match TRBD1. Losses at the gene ends were 4 bases for V and 4 bases for J; bases not matched to a gene: 7. There are 15 residues in the CDR3. Germline CDR1 and CDR2: LNHDA and SQIVND (reference sequence).

This chain connects TRBV28 to TRBJ1-2; D possibly corresponds to TRBD1 (6 bases). This CDR3 contains 13 residues. Germline V CDR1 and CDR2: MDHEN, SYDVKM. V lost 10 bases to trimming and J lost 0 bases, with 12 bases between them. CDR3 in amino acids: CATRTDTNYGYTF. As DNA, the CDR3 is TGTGCCACAAGGACAGATACTAACTATGGCTACACCTTC.

The chain links TRBV5-1 to TRBJ1-1, with unresolved D. The CDR3 consists of 13 residues. Germline V gene data show CDR1 as SGHRS and CDR2 as YFSETQ. The V end lost 5 bases, the J end lost 8 bases, and 16 bases lay between the germline ends. The CDR3, as DNA: TGCGCCAGCAGAGGGTCGGGGAACTTAGAAGCTTTCTTT. It yields the protein CASRGSGNLEAFF.

The rearrangement uses TRBV4-1 and TRBJ1-1; no clear D. The CDR3 length is 16 residues. V gave up 0 bases and J gave up 0 bases, with 11 bases separating them. The germline V gene encodes CDR1 MGHRA and CDR2 YSYEKL. CDR3 region: CASSQEFGILNTEAFF. For the CDR3, the DNA is TGCGCCAGCAGCCAAGAGTTTGGCATCTTGAACACTGAAGCTTTCTTT.

The chain carries TRBV6-6 and TRBJ1-1; tentatively, D is TRBD1 (5 bases). Germline lookup yields CDR1 MNHNY and CDR2 SVGAGI (reference sequence). V shed 4 bases and J shed 4 bases, with 13 bases lying between them. The CDR3 has 14 residues. The CDR3 coding sequence is TGTGCCAGCAGTTTTCAGGGCATCGGCACTGAAGCTTTCTTT. Protein product: CASSFQGIGTEAFF.

V and J are TRBV10-2 and TRBJ1-5; weak D call: TRBD1 (6 bases). There are 14 residues in the CDR3. Germline lookup yields CDR1 WSHSY and CDR2 SAAADI. The ends were cut back, 8 bases at V and 3 bases at J, with 14 bases in the middle. In DNA form, the CDR3 reads TGCGCCAGCTGGGACAAGGGGAACAATCAGCCCCAGCATTTT. Translated: CASWDKGNNQPQHF.

Only a few counts were recorded for this clone. The chain employs TRBV29-1 and TRBJ2-1; a weak D match, TRBD2 (6 bases). The CDR3 contains 14 residues. The germline V gene encodes CDR1 SQVTM and CDR2 ANQGSEA. The V and J ends lost 2 bases and 0 bases respectively, with 8 bases between them. In nucleotides, the CDR3 is TGCAGCGTTGAAATAGCGGCCTCCTACAATGAGCAGTTCTTC. It codes for CSVEIAASYNEQFF.

V and J are TRBV29-1 and TRBJ1-1; a possible D gene is TRBD1 (6 bases). The germline V gene encodes CDR1 SQVTM and CDR2 ANQGSEA. Trimming shortened V by 6 bases and J by 1 base, and 12 bases separated the two germline ends. The CDR3 sequence is 13 residues long. The CDR3 region has the DNA TGCAGCGTCCTACGACAGGCGAACACTGAAGCTTTCTTT. Translating it yields CSVLRQANTEAFF.

The chain has TRBV5-1 and TRBJ1-6; 7 bases fit TRBD1. CDR1 and CDR2 from the germline V gene are SGHRS and YFSETQ. With V trimmed by 1 base and J by 4 bases, 8 bases remained unmatched. The CDR3 has 17 amino acids. The CDR3 loop is CASSLMTPGQYNSPLHF. CDR3 nucleotide sequence: TGCGCCAGCAGCTTGATGACGCCGGGACAGTATAATTCACCCCTCCACTTT.

V gene TRBV5-4 combines with J gene TRBJ2-7; D is possibly TRBD2 (6 bases). In germline, CDR1 is SGHNT, CDR2 YYREEE (reference sequence). The CDR3 extends over 17 amino acids. The V end was cut by 0 bases, the J end by 5 bases, with 21 bases between. CDR3 in DNA: TGTGCCAGCAGCTTGGGGGTCTCCCGCGGGGTTATGGACGAGCAGTACTTC. As protein: CASSLGVSRGVMDEQYF.

J is TRBJ2-3 and V is TRBV2; tentative D call: TRBD2 (6 bases). Germline V gene sequence: CDR1 SNHLY, CDR2 FYNNEI. This CDR3 contains 15 residues. V was pared by 6 bases and J by 4 bases, with 17 bases between. The CDR3 DNA reads as TGTGCCAGCAGCCGGGACTCCGCAGCCCCAGATACGCAGTATTTT. Its protein product is CASSRDSAAPDTQYF. The whole variable domain, filled in from reference TRBV2 and TRBJ2-3, reads EPEVTQTPSHQVTQMGQEVILRCVPISNHLYFYWYRQILGQKVEFLVSFYNNEISEKSEIFDDQFSVERPDGSNFTLKIRSTKLEDSAMYFCASSRDSAAPDTQYFGPGTRLTVL.

This clone was observed once. J is TRBJ2-5 and V is TRBV6-1; 11 bases match TRBD1. The CDR3 loop spans 15 amino acids. The junction had 9 bases not matched to a gene; V was cut back by 7 bases and J by 5 bases. Germline CDR1 is MNHNS and CDR2 is SASEGT. Here the CDR3 DNA reads TGTGCCAGCACCTGGGACAGGGGGATGTGGGAGACCCAGTACTTC. Translating gives CASTWDRGMWETQYF.

The chain combines TRBV28 with TRBJ2-1, with TRBD2 matching 12 bases. CDR1 MDHEN and CDR2 SYDVKM come from the germline V gene. V lost 4 bases, J lost 7 bases, and 8 bases stayed unmatched. This CDR3 comprises 16 residues. The CDR3 reads CASSSASGGVGNEQFF. CDR3 DNA sequence: TGTGCCAGCAGTTCCGCTAGCGGGGGGGTAGGGAATGAGCAGTTCTTC.

The V gene is TRBV19, the J gene TRBJ1-5; D gene unclear. V was cut by 5 bases and J by 2 bases, with 10 bases left in between. This CDR3 region has 14 residues. Germline-derived CDR1 and CDR2 are LNHDA and SQIVND (reference sequence). The CDR3 DNA reads as TGTGCCAGTAGTGAGGGCTTTCGCAATCAGCCCCAGCATTTT. Amino acid sequence: CASSEGFRNQPQHF.

The V gene is TRBV11-2, the J gene TRBJ2-7, with 8 bases aligning to TRBD1. V shed 3 bases and J 4 bases; nucleotides not matched to a gene: 8. CDR1 and CDR2 (germline): SGHAT, FQNNGV. This CDR3 is built from 15 residues. The CDR3 DNA is TGTGCCAGCAGCTTTATTCAGGGGGCGAATTACGAGCAGTACTTC. Translation gives CASSFIQGANYEQYF.

The chain is built from TRBV10-3 and TRBJ2-7; 8 bases line up with TRBD1. CDR1 and CDR2 from the germline V gene are ENHRY and SYGVKD. V gave up 3 bases and J gave up 6 bases; unmatched junction bases: 13. There are 16 residues in the CDR3. In DNA form, the CDR3 reads TGTGCCATCAGTGAACCGAGGACAGGGACATCTCGCGAGCAGTACTTC. This sequence encodes CAISEPRTGTSREQYF.

J is TRBJ2-5 and V is TRBV5-6; D gene ambiguous. The J call could be wrong; TRBJ2-7 is a better fit for the DNA end. Per germline, CDR1 SGHDT and CDR2 YYEEEE. The CDR3 has 11 residues. The CDR3 DNA is TGTGCCAGCACCCGCTGGGGCGAGCAGTACTTC. It encodes CASTRWGEQYF.

This clone was detected only a few times. The genes are TRBV6-1 and TRBJ1-5; the D gene is possibly TRBD1 (5 bases). The CDR3 is 15 amino acids. V was trimmed by 6 bases and J by 0 bases, leaving 12 bases between them. The germline CDR1 and CDR2 sequences are MNHNS and SASEGT. The CDR3 is CASSLTAYSNQPQHF. DNA of the CDR3: TGTGCCAGCAGCCTGACAGCATATAGCAATCAGCCCCAGCATTTT.

The J gene is TRBJ1-2, the V gene TRBV18; D might be TRBD1 (5 bases). The CDR3 consists of 14 residues. With 5 bases removed from V and 8 bases from J, the gap between germline ends came to 18 bases. Germline CDR1 reads KGHSH; CDR2 reads LQKENI. CDR3 sequence (DNA): TGTGCCAGCTCAACCGCCGGGGCCGGAGGGGGCTACACCTTC. It specifies CASSTAGAGGGYTF.